These 3 T cell receptor beta chains came from one sample sequenced in a study of T cell responses to AZD1222 COVID-19 vaccine (dated by TCRdb to about 2021). This specimen's time point label, per the study, means: baseline before first vaccination. Library method: the immunoSEQ multiplex PCR assay. Imported from immuneACCESS, the table was reduced by TCRdb to in-frame sequences with V and J called. These copies leave out some clones; in studies compared against another copy, an unresolved V gene accounts for under half, and the cause of the remainder is not known. A total of approximately 110,000 clones appear in this sample, over 75% of them only once. The ten largest clones capture more than 6.5% of the sample. Source: peripheral blood, taken on day 0 of AZD1222 vaccination. The receptor source for this set is an adult in good health.

The rearrangement uses TRBV3-1 (or the pseudogene TRBV3-2) and TRBJ1-6, with 7 nucleotides matching TRBD1. V shed 4 bases and J 6 bases; nucleotides not matched to a gene: 9. This CDR3 contains 16 residues. Germline CDR1 LGHDT, CDR2 YNNKEL (reference sequence). In nucleotides, the CDR3 is TGTGCCAGCAGCCTGAGACAGGGAGTAAGTAATTCACCCCTCCACTTT. Amino acids: CASSLRQGVSNSPLHF.

The chain joins TRBV5-4 to TRBJ2-7, with 11 bases that match TRBD2. In germline, CDR1 is SGHNT, CDR2 YYREEE (reference sequence). This CDR3 comprises 15 residues. V trimming: 0 bases; J trimming: 2 bases; junction bases outside the gene matches: 1. CDR3 DNA sequence: TGTGCCAGCAGCTTGGGACTAGCGGGGACCTACGAGCAGTACTTC. Its translation: CASSLGLAGTYEQYF.

This clone has just a few counts. The V gene is TRBV9, the J gene TRBJ1-2; the D gene is possibly TRBD1 (6 bases). V was trimmed by 0 bases and J by 9 bases, leaving 12 bases between them. Germline values: CDR1 SGDLS, CDR2 YYNGEE. The CDR3 consists of 13 residues. This CDR3 is CASSVADRIRYTF. The CDR3 DNA follows: TGTGCCAGCAGCGTAGCGGACAGAATCCGCTACACCTTC.